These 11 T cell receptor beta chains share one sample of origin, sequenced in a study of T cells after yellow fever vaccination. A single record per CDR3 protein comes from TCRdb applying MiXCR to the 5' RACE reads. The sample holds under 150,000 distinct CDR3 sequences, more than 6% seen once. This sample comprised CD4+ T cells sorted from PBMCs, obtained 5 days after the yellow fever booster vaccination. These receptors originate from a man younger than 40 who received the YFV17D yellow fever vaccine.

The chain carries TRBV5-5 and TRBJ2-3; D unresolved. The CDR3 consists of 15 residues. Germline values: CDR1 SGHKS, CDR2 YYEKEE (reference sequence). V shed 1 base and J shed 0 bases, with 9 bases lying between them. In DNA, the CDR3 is TGTGCCAGCAGCTTGATTGGGGATAGCACAGATACGCAGTATTTT. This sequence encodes CASSLIGDSTDTQYF.

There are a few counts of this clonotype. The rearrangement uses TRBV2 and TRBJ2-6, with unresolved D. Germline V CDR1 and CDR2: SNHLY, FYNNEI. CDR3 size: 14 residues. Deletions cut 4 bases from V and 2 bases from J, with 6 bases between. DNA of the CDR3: TGTGCCAGCAGTGTCAAGCCTGGGGCCAACGTCCTGACTTTC. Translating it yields CASSVKPGANVLTF.

CDR3 protein: CSVATISYEQYF. The CDR3 region has the DNA TGCAGCGTCGCGACAATTTCCTACGAGCAGTACTTC. This rearrangement joins TRBV29-1 to TRBJ2-7; D unclear. The germline V gene encodes CDR1 SQVTM and CDR2 ANQGSEA. Trimming removed 6 bases from V and 1 base from J, with 10 bases in between. The CDR3 runs 12 residues.

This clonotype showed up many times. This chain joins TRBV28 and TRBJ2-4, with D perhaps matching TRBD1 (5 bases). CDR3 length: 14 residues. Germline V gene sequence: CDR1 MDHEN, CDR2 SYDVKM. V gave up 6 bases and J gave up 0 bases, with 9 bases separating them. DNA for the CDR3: TGTGCCAGCAGGGGGCTCCTAGCCAAAAACATTCAGTACTTC. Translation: CASRGLLAKNIQYF. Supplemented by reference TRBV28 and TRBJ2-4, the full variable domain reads DVKVTQSSRYLVKRTGEKVFLECVQDMDHENMFWYRQDPGLGLRLIYFSYDVKMKEKGDIPEGYSVSREKKERFSLILESASTNQTSMYLCASRGLLAKNIQYFGAGTRLSVL.

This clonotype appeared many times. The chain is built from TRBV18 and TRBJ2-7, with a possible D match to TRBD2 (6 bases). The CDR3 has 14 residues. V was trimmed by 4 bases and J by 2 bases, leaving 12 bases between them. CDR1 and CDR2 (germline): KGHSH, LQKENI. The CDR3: CASSRGTSPYEQYF. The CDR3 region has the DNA TGTGCCAGCTCACGTGGGACTTCTCCCTACGAGCAGTACTTC.

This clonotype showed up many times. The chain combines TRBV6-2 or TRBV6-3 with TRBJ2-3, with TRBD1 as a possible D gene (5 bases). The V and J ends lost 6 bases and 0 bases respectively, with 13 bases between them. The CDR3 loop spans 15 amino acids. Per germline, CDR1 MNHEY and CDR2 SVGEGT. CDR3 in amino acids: CASSLVGVSTDTQYF. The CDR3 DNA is TGTGCCAGCAGCCTAGTAGGGGTGAGCACAGATACGCAGTATTTT.

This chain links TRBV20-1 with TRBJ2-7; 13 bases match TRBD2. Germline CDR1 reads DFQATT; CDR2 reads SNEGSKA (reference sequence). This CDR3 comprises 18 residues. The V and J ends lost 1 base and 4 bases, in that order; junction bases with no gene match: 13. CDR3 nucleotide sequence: TGCAGTGCTAGAGGAACTAGCGGGAGGGTCGATCGGGTATACGAGCAGTACTTC. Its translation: CSARGTSGRVDRVYEQYF.

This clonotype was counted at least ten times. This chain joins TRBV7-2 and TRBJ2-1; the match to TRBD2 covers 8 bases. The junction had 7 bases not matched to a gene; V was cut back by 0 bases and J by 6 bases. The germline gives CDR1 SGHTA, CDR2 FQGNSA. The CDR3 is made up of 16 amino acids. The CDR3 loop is CASSLAPGRALNEQFF. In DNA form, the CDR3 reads TGTGCCAGCAGCTTAGCTCCCGGGAGGGCCCTCAATGAGCAGTTCTTC.

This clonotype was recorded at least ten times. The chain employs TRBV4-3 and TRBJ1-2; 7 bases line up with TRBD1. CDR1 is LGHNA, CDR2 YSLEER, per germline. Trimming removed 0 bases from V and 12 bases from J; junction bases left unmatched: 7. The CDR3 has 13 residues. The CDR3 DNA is TGCGCCAGCAGCCAAGATAACAGGGGAAAGAACACCTTC. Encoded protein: CASSQDNRGKNTF.

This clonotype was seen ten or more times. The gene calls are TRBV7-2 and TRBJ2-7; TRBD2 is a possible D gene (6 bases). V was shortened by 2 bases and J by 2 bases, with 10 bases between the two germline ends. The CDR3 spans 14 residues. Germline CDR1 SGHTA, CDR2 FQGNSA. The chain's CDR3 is CASSLLATTYEQYF. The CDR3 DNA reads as TGTGCCAGCAGCTTACTAGCGACGACCTACGAGCAGTACTTC. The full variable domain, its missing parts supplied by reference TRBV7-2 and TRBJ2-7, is GAGVSQSPSNKVTEKGKDVELRCDPISGHTALYWYRQSLGQGLEFLIYFQGNSAPDKSGLPSDRFSAERTGGSVSTLTIQRTQQEDSAVYLCASSLLATTYEQYFGPGTRLTVT.

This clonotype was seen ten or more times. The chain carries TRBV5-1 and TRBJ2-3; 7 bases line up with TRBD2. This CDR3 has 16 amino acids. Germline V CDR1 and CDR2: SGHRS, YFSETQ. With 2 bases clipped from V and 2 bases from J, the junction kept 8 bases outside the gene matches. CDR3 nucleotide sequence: TGCGCCAGCAGCTTAGACGGGACTAAGTTCACAGATACGCAGTATTTT. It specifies CASSLDGTKFTDTQYF.